A selection of T cell receptor beta chains follows, all from one sample in a study of T cell responses to AZD1222 COVID-19 vaccine. Only in-frame clones appear in the TCRdb table, and some are missing; sequencing was by immunoSEQ multiplex PCR. This sample yields about 170,000 clones, of which 90% to 95% are seen a single time; 2.6% belongs to the top ten. The specimen comprised peripheral blood, sampled on day 0 of AZD1222 vaccination. These receptors came from an adult in good health. The conserved cysteine and the conserved F or W are not part of the CDR3 here. A D gene is named only where the DNA matches it firmly.

>-|TRBJ2-2|TRBV30
AWSPWGNAGELF
>-|TRBJ2-2|TRBV12-2
ASRLVGGPGELF
>-|TRBJ2-5|TRBV10-3
AISESRQGGVETQY
>-|TRBJ2-1|TRBV5-1
ASSSLPLGGSSYNEQF
>-|TRBJ1-5|TRBV7-9
ASSLSNQPQH
>TRBD1|TRBJ1-5|TRBV4-2
ASSRDSGPNQPQH
>TRBD1|TRBJ1-4|TRBV27
ASSLSPQTGGADNEKLF
>-|TRBJ1-1|TRBV15
ATSSGFLNTEAF
>-|TRBJ1-5|TRBV7-8
ASTSVGQPQH
>-|TRBJ2-2|TRBV27
AIALSGNTGELF
>-|TRBJ2-2|TRBV19
ASSIEGTNTGELF
>-|TRBJ1-2|TRBV19
ASNPGGGNYGYT
>-|TRBJ2-2|TRBV24-1
ATSDSEYTGELF
>-|TRBJ1-1|TRBV19
ASTMGGDTEAF
>-|TRBJ2-1|TRBV7-9
ASSLAAGVNEQF